The clone carrying this T cell receptor beta chain was counted at least ten times. This sample was taken from a study of regulatory T cells in long-lasting Graves disease. The CDR3 has 13 residues. Germline V gene sequence: CDR1 GTSNPN, CDR2 SVGIG (reference sequence). The V end lost 2 bases, the J end lost 8 bases, and 12 bases lay between the germline ends. CDR3 regions were amplified by Arm-PCR using iRepertoire HTBI primers to build TCR beta libraries. TCRdb reprocessed the multiplex PCR reads via MiXCR and lists one record per CDR3 protein. The table has approximately 390,000 distinct CDR3 sequences, around 15% seen once. Time point given: newly diagnosed GD, antithyroid drugs for less than 3 months. The TCR library was made from RNA that had been extracted from PBMCs in TRIzol. These data were also filed under a second study, of T cells in Graves' hyperthyroidism and ophthalmopathy. That work adds: Using the HTBI primer set, a first-round RT-PCR was run on the TCR CDR3.

The source was peripheral blood mononuclear cells (PBMCs), collected at new diagnosis, from a patient treated with antithyroid drugs. The gene calls are TRBV30 and TRBJ2-2; D is perhaps TRBD1 (6 bases). The receptor was derived from a young woman with Graves disease. As DNA, the CDR3 is TGTGCCTGGAGTAAACAGGGTTCGGGGGAGCTGTTTTTT. Its translation: CAWSKQGSGELFF.